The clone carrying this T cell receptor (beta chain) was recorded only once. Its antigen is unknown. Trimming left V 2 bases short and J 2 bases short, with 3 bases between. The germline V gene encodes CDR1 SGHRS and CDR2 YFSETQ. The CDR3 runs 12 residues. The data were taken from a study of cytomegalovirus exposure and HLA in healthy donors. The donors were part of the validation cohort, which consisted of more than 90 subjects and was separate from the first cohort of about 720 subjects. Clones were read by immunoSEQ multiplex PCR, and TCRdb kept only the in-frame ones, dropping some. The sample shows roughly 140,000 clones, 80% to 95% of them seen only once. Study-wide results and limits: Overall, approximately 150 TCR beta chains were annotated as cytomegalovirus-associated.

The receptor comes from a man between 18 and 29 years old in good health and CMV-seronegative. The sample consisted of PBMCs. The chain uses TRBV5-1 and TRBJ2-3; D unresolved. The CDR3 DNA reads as TGCGCCAGCAGCTTTAACACAGATACGCAGTATTTT. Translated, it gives CASSFNTDTQYF. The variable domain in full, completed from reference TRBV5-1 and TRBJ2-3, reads KAGVTQTPRYLIKTRGQQVTLSCSPISGHRSVSWYQQTPGQGLQFLFEYFSETQRNKGNFPGRFSGRQFSNSRSEMNVSTLELGDSALYLCASSFNTDTQYFGPGTRLTVL.